The rows below give T cell receptor beta chains drawn from one sample of a study of blood T cell repertoires in COVID-19. TCRdb's copy holds only in-frame clones and misses some; the assay was immunoSEQ multiplex PCR. The sample carries some 400,000 clones, about four fifths recorded once. Sequenced input: peripheral blood. These receptors all stem from a human donor with acute or convalescent COVID-19. The donor label of this sample is uncertain. CDR3s include the opening cysteine and the closing phenylalanine or tryptophan. D genes are given only for firm matches. Size is omitted from some rows. Given values are once, few, many or a class for expanded clones.

once	TRBD1	TRBV7-2	TRBJ1-2	TGTGCCAGCAGCTCGACAGGGATCTATGGCTACACCTTC	CASSSTGIYGYTF
.	.	TRBV6-2/TRBV6-3	TRBJ2-3	TGTGCCAGCAGTTACGAAATTTTAGTCGGCCAGGGGAACACAGATACGCAGTATTTT	CASSYEILVGQGNTDTQYF
.	TRBD1	TRBV6-5	TRBJ1-1	TGTGCCAGCAGTCGACCGGGACAGCAACGGGAAGCTTTCTTT	CASSRPGQQREAFF
.	.	TRBV28	TRBJ1-2	TGTGCCAGCAGCTCCCCCGAGGGGGCTAACTATGGCTACACCTTC	CASSSPEGANYGYTF
.	.	TRBV2	TRBJ1-2	TGTGCCAGCAGGCAGGGGATCGGAGTTGGCTACACCTTC	CASRQGIGVGYTF
.	.	TRBV10-3	TRBJ2-3	TGTGCCATCAGTGAGTCAGCACGTAGCACAGATACGCAGTATTTT	CAISESARSTDTQYF
.	.	TRBV4-1	TRBJ2-7	TGCGCCAGCAGCCAACGGGGGGCTCTCTACGAGCAGTACTTC	CASSQRGALYEQYF
few	.	TRBV5-6	TRBJ2-1	TGTGCCAGCAGCTTGGTGGGCGGCGGGAACCCCCTGGGGAATGAGCAGTTCTTC	CASSLVGGGNPLGNEQFF
.	.	TRBV5-8	TRBJ2-5	TGTGCCAGCAGTTCACGGACAGGGAGGGGAGAGACCCAGTACTTC	CASSSRTGRGETQYF
.	.	TRBV30	TRBJ1-1	TGTGCCTGGAACCGGGACTTCTACCGCCCTGAAGCTTTCTTT	CAWNRDFYRPEAFF
.	TRBD1	TRBV6-6	TRBJ1-5	TGTGCCAGCAGTTACGGCGGGACAGGAAATCAGCCCCAGCATTTT	CASSYGGTGNQPQHF
.	TRBD1	TRBV9	TRBJ1-5	TGTGCCAGCAGCGTACCGCGGGGGGACAGTTGTAATCAGCCCCAGCATTTT	CASSVPRGDSCNQPQHF
.	.	TRBV6-2/TRBV6-3	TRBJ1-4	TGTGCCAGCAGTTACTCGAAGAGGGTGGATCCCTCAACTAATGAAAAACTGTTTTTT	CASSYSKRVDPSTNEKLFF
once	.	TRBV7-9	TRBJ1-1	TGTGCCAGCAGCTACTCTCCAGGCCGGAACACTGAAGCTTTCTTT	CASSYSPGRNTEAFF
.	.	TRBV2	TRBJ2-1	TGTGCCAGCATGTCGACAGTTGGAAGCTCCTACAATGAGCAGTTCTTC	CASMSTVGSSYNEQFF
.	TRBD1	TRBV7-2	TRBJ2-1	TGTGCCAGCAACCTAGACAGGGTCTACAATGAGCAGTTCTTC	CASNLDRVYNEQFF
.	TRBD1	TRBV6-2/TRBV6-3	TRBJ2-7	TGTGCCAGCAGTTACTCGGACAGGACTTTCCTCTACGAGCAGTACTTC	CASSYSDRTFLYEQYF
.	TRBD1	TRBV28	TRBJ1-2	TGTGCCAGCAGCCAGGGACAGGGGGCACGGGGCTACACCTTC	CASSQGQGARGYTF
.	.	TRBV28	TRBJ1-2	TGTGCCAGCAGTTTAATAGGGGACTATGGCTACACCTTC	CASSLIGDYGYTF
few	.	TRBV19	TRBJ2-2	TGTGCCAGTAGTCCGCAGGGTTTTGTGGTCGCCGGGGAGCTGTTTTTT	CASSPQGFVVAGELFF
.	.	TRBV27	TRBJ2-5	TGTGCCAGCAGTCTAAACAGGGTACAAGAGACCCAGTACTTC	CASSLNRVQETQYF
.	.	TRBV13	TRBJ1-1	TGTGCCAGCACCTCTGGGGCCACCAACACTGAAGCTTTCTTT	CASTSGATNTEAFF
.	.	TRBV28	TRBJ1-2	TGTGCCAGCGAAAAACCTCAGGCTTATGGCTACACCTTC	CASEKPQAYGYTF
.	TRBD1	TRBV19	TRBJ2-7	TGTGCCAGTAGTGCCGGGACAGGGAATTCCTACGAGCAGTACTTC	CASSAGTGNSYEQYF
once	.	TRBV4-1	TRBJ1-3	TGCGCCAGCAGCCGCTCCAGGGCCCGCTCTGGAAACACCATATATTTT	CASSRSRARSGNTIYF
.	TRBD1	TRBV3-1/TRBV3-2	TRBJ1-2	TGTGCCAGCAGCCAACAACCGACAGGGGACTATGGCTACACCTTC	CASSQQPTGDYGYTF
.	TRBD1	TRBV3-1/TRBV3-2	TRBJ2-1	TGTGCCAGCAGCCACCTCGACAGGGGCGAGCAGTTCTTC	CASSHLDRGEQFF
.	.	TRBV6-5	TRBJ1-1	TGTGCCAGCAGTTATTTGGGAGGGGCTGAAACTGAAGCTTTCTTT	CASSYLGGAETEAFF
.	.	TRBV3-1/TRBV3-2	TRBJ1-2	TGTGCCAGCAGCCAAGGGAGACAGTATGGCTACACCTTC	CASSQGRQYGYTF
.	.	TRBV11-2	TRBJ1-2	TGTGCCAGCAGCTTAGAACAGGGTTCTCACGGCTACACCTTC	CASSLEQGSHGYTF
.	TRBD1	TRBV2	TRBJ2-5	TGTGCCAGCAGCGAGTTCGGACGGACAGGGGGGACCCAGTACTTC	CASSEFGRTGGTQYF
.	.	TRBV7-2	TRBJ1-3	TGTGCCAGCAGCTTAGCTTCGGGTGCGGGAAACACCATATATTTT	CASSLASGAGNTIYF